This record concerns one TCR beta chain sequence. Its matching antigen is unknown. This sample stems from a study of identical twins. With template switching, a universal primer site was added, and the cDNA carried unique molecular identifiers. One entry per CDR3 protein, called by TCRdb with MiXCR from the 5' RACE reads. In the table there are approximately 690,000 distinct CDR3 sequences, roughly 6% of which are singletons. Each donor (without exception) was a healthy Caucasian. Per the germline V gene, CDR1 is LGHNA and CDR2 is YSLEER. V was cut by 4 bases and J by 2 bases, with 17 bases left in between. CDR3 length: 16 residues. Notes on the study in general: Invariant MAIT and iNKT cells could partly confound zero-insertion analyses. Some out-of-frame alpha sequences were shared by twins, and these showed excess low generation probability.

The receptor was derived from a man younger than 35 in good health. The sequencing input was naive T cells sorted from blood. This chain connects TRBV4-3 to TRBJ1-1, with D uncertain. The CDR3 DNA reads TGCGCCAGCAGCCCGAAGACGGCCGGGAGAAACACTGAAGCTTTCTTT. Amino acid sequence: CASSPKTAGRNTEAFF.